This T cell receptor (beta chain) emerged from a study of CD8 T cells in ankylosing spondylitis. The study's findings and limits: Matched ankylosing spondylitis synovial fluid reportedly contained a significantly enriched population of disease-linked clones. The authors found the disease-linked clones to be CD8+ and relatively rare in peripheral blood. What seemed typical of ankylosing spondylitis blood was a TCR beta motif built from under 10 highly homologous variants.

Trimming cost V 4 bases and J 1 base; bases outside gene matches: 8. Germline CDR1 KGHSH, CDR2 LQKENI. The CDR3 is 16 residues long. This clonotype has a handful of counts. Its antigen is not known. Generation of TCR beta libraries employed quantitative 5'-RACE incorporating molecular barcodes. In TCRdb, the 5' RACE reads were re-called with MiXCR into one record per CDR3 protein. Here the sample spans around 430,000 distinct CDR3 sequences, roughly a sixth being singletons. The sample consisted of blood, either unsorted or a sorted T cell fraction (not recorded which). The receptor was derived from a male donor with ankylosing spondylitis. The chain employs TRBV18 and TRBJ1-1, with 8 nucleotides matching TRBD1. CDR3 sequence reads: CASSRWTGRENTEAFF. As DNA, the CDR3 is TGTGCCAGCTCACGGTGGACAGGGCGGGAGAACACTGAAGCTTTCTTT.